The text below deals with one T cell receptor beta chain. Its antigen is not yet known. Per-base quality was not reported, and no clone a single base away is much larger than it. The sample's time point label, decoded: about 28 days (+/-7) after the second vaccine dose. AZD1222 recipients with second doses at about 4 weeks or about 12 weeks were pooled, because spike-specific TCR depth and breadth did not differ between schedules. Vaccinee samples came from UK trials COV001 and COV002, including a single-blind randomized controlled phase 2/3 trial of AZD1222 (ChAdOx1 nCoV-19) in healthy adults. For TCRbeta chain sequencing, PBMC samples were collected from trial participants at day 0 and at day 28 after the second dose. The data derive from a study of T cell responses to AZD1222 COVID-19 vaccine (dated by TCRdb to about 2021). Study-wide context: TCR sequencing was performed for about 250 trial participants, of whom about 210 were given two doses of AZD1222 and about 25 were given two doses of MenACWY control vaccine. Trial participants were enrolled into age subgroups of 18-55, 56-69 and 70-plus years, which contained about 150, 28 and 57 TCR-sequenced participants, respectively.

The CDR3 regions of human TCRbeta chains were subjected to immunosequencing. As for how the authors treated the data: TCRs in the repertoires were matched against a reference library of SARS-CoV-2-specific TCRs that had been generated with the MIRA antigen-specificity platform. Breadth was defined as the fraction of unique TCRs that were SARS-CoV-2-associated, and depth was defined as the fraction of total T cells that were SARS-CoV-2-associated. Using the MIRA data, every spike-specific TCR was mapped to the spike region that the TCR reacted to and assigned to either a CD4 or a CD8 class. Log10-transformed breadth and depth values were compared by one-way ANOVA with Sidak's multiple comparisons tests. TCRdb holds this immuneACCESS table with in-frame rearrangements only. Some clones are missing; in checked studies, unresolved V genes explain under half, and the rest has no known cause. For V, J and clone size, that table is used; D and trimming come from the DNA. The sample contains roughly 150,000 clones, approximately 89% of them found a single time. More than 0.9% of the sample is held by the ten biggest clonotypes.

Broader findings and caveats from the paper: The 56-69-year group was small, and its depth increase did not reach significance, likely because of low power. Reportedly, close to half of the unique spike-specific TCRs recognized epitopes lying outside the regions that are mutated in the B.1.351 and B.1.1.7 variants. Participants were mostly white British, with more females than males. The authors suggested clonal diversity may have been underestimated. Conclusions about previously exposed vaccinees are limited because only a handful of AZD1222 recipients were SARS-CoV-2 seropositive at baseline. After two AZD1222 doses, spike-specific TCR breadth and depth were significantly higher than at day 0 and than in MenACWY recipients. No day 14 peak-response samples were available, so repertoires were characterized only after the peak T cell response. The vaccine-associated CD4 TCRs covered the entire spike protein, and the dominant responses fell in regions 160-218 and 743-854.

The receptor's source is an adult who received the AZD1222 COVID-19 vaccine. The sequenced sample was peripheral blood, obtained 28 days after the second AZD1222 dose.

The DNA reads TGTGCCAGGACCGGGACTAGATACAATGAGCAGTTCTTC. The translation is CARTGTRYNEQFF. The rearrangement joined TRBV5-3 to TRBJ2-1, with 8 central nucleotides matching TRBD2. TRBV5-3 falls under the ORF class, with uncertain function. For this chain, trimming is 8 bases at the V end and 4 bases at the J end, and the number of junction bases without a gene match is 5. There are 13 amino acids in the CDR3, from cysteine to phenylalanine inclusive. The sequence is cut down to CDR3 DNA, 39 bases in frame from base 1.